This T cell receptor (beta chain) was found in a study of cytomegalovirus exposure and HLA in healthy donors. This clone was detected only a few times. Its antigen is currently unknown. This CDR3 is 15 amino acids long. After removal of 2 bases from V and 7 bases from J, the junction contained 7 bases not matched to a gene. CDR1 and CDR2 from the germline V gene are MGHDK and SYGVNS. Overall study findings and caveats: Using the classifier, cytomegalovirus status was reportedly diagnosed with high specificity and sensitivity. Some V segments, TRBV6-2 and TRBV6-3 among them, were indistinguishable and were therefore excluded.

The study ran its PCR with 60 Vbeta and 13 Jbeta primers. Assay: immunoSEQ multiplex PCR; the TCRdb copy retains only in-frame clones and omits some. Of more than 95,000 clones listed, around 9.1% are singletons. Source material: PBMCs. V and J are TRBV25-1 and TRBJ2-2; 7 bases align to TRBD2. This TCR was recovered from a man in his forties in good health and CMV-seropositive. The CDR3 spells CASSEPGLTGGELFF. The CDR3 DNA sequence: TGTGCCAGCAGTGAACCGGGACTAACGGGCGGGGAGCTGTTTTTT.